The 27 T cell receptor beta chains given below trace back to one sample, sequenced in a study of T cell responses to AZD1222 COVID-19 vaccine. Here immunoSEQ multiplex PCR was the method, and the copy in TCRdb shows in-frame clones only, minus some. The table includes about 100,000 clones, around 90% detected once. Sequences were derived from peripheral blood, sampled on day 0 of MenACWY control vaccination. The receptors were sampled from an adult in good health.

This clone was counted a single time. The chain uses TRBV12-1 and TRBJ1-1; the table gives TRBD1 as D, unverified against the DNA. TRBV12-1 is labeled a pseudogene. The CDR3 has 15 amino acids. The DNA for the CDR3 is TGTGCCAGCAGCCAGGATGGACAGGGTAACACTGAAGCTTTCTTT. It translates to CASSQDGQGNTEAFF.

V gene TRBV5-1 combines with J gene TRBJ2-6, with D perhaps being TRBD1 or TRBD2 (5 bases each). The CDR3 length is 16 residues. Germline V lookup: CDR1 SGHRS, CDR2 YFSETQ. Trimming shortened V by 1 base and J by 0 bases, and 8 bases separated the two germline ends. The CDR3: CASSLLGVSGANVLTF. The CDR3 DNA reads TGCGCCAGCAGCTTGTTGGGGGTCTCTGGGGCCAACGTCCTGACTTTC.

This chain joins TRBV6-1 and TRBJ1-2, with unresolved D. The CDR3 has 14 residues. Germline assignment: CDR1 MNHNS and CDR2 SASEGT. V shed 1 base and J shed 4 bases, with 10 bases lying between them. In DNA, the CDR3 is TGTGCCAGCAGTGAAGAGGTTCTCAGCTATGGCTACACCTTC. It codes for CASSEEVLSYGYTF.

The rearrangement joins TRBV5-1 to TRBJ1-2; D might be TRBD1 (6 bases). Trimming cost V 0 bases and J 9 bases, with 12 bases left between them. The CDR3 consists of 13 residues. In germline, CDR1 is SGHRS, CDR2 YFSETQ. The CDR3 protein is CASSLAGAESYTF. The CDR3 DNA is TGCGCCAGCAGCTTGGCGGGGGCCGAGAGCTACACCTTC.

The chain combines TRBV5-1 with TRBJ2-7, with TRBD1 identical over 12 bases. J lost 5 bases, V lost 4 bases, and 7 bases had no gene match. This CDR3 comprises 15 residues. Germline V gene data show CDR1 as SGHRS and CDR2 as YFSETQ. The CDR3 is CASSGRDRGRNEQYF. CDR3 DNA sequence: TGCGCCAGCAGCGGCCGGGACAGGGGGCGGAACGAGCAGTACTTC.

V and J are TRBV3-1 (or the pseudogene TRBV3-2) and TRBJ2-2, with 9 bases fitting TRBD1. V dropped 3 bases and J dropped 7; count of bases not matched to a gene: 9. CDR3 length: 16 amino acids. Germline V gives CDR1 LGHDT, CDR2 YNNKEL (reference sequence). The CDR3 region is CASSQGTGKLGGELFF. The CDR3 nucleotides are TGTGCCAGCAGCCAGGGGACAGGGAAGTTGGGCGGGGAGCTGTTTTTT.

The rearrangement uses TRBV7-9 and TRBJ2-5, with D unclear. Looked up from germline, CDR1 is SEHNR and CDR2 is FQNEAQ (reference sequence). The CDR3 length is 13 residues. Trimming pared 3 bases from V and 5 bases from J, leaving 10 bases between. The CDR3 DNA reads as TGTGCCAGCAGCTTTTTTGGTTTGGAGACCCAGTACTTC. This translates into CASSFFGLETQYF.

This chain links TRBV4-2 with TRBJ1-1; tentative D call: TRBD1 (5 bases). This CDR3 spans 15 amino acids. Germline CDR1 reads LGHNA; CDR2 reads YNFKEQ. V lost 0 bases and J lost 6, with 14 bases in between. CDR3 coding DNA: TGTGCCAGCAGCCAAGAACCCAGGGCTTTAGCTGAAGCTTTCTTT. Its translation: CASSQEPRALAEAFF.

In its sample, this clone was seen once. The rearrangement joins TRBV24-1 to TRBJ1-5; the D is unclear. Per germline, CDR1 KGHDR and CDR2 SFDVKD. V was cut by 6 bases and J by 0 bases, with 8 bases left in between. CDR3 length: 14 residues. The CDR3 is CATSLPFSNQPQHF. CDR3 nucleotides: TGTGCCACCAGTTTGCCTTTTAGCAATCAGCCCCAGCATTTT.

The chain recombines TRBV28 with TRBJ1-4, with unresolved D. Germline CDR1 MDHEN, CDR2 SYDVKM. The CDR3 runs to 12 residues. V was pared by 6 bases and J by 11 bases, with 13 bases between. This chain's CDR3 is CASSRLGQKLFF. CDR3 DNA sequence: TGTGCCAGCAGCCGACTAGGGCAGAAACTGTTTTTT.

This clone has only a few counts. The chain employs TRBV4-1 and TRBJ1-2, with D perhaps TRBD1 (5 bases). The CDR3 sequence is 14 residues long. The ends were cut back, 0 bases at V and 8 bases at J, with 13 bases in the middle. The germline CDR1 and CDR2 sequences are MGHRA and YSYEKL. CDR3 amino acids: CASSQDRGRVGYTF. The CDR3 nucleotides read TGCGCCAGCAGCCAAGATAGGGGACGGGTGGGCTACACCTTC.

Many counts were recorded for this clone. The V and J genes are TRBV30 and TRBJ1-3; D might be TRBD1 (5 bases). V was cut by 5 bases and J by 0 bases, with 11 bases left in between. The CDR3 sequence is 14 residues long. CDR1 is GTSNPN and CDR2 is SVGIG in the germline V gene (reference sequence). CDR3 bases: TGTGCCTGGGCCGGGGGGACCTCTGGAAACACCATATATTTT. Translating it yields CAWAGGTSGNTIYF.

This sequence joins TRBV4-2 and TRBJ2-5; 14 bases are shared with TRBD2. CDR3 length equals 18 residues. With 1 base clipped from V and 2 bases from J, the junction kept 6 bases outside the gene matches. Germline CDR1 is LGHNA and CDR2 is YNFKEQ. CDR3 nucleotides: TGTGCCAGCAGCCAAGTCGGACTAGCGGGGGGAGGGCAAGAGACCCAGTACTTC. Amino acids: CASSQVGLAGGGQETQYF.

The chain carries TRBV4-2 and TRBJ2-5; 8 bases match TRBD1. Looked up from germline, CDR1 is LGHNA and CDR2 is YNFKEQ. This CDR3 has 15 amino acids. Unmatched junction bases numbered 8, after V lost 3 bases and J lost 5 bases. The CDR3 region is CASSQAGDRSETQYF. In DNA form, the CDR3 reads TGTGCCAGCAGCCAGGCAGGGGACAGGAGCGAGACCCAGTACTTC.

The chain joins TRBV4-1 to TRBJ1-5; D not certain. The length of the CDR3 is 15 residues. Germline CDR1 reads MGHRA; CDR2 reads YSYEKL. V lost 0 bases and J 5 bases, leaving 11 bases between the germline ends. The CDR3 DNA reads TGCGCCAGCAGCCAAGATTGGGCAGGATATCAGCCCCAGCATTTT. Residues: CASSQDWAGYQPQHF.

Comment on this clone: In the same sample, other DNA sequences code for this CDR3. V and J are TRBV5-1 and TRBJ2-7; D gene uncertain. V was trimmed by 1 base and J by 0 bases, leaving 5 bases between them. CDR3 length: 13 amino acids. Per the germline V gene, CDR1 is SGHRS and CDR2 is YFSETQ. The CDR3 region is CASSLYSSYEQYF. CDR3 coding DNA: TGCGCCAGCAGCTTGTATAGCTCCTACGAGCAGTACTTC.

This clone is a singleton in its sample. The CDR3 spells CASSLEGQTEKLFF. As DNA, the CDR3 is TGCGCCAGCAGCTTGGAGGGCCAGACTGAAAAACTGTTTTTT. The chain combines TRBV5-1 with TRBJ1-4; no clear D gene. There are 14 residues in the CDR3. The germline CDR1 and CDR2 sequences are SGHRS and YFSETQ. Trimming took off 0 bases at V and 7 bases at J, with 10 bases between the two ends.

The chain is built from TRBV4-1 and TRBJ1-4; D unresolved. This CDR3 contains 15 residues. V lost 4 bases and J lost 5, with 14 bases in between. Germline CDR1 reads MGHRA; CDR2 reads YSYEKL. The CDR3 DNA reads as TGCGCCAGCAGCCCACCAGTACAGTACAATGAAAAACTGTTTTTT. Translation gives CASSPPVQYNEKLFF.

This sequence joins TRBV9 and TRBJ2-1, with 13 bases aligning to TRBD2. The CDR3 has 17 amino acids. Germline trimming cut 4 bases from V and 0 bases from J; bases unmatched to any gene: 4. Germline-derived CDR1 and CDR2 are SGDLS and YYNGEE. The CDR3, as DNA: TGTGCCAGCAGCCCAAGGACTAGCGGGAGCTCCTACAATGAGCAGTTCTTC. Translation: CASSPRTSGSSYNEQFF.

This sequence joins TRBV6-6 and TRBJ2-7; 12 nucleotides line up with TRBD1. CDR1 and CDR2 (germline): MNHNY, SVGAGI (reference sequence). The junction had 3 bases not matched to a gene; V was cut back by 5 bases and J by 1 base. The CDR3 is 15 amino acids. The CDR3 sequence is CASSGDRGPSYEQYF. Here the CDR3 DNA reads TGTGCCAGCAGTGGGGACAGGGGGCCGTCCTACGAGCAGTACTTC.

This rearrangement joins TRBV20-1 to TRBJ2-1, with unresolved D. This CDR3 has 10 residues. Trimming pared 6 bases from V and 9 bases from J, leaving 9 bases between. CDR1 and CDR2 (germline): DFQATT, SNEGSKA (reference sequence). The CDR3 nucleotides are TGCAGTGCCCTGGGTACTGAGCAGTTCTTC. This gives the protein CSALGTEQFF.

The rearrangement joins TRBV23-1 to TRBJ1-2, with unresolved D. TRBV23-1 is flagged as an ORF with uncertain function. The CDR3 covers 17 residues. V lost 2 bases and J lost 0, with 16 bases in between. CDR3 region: CASSQPLVEDPNYGYTF. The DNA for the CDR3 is TGCGCCAGCAGTCAACCCCTCGTTGAGGACCCTAACTATGGCTACACCTTC.

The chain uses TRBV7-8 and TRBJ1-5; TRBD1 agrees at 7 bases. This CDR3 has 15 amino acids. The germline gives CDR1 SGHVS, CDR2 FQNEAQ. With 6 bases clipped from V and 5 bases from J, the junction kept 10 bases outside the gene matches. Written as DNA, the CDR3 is TGTGCCAGCAGATCAGGGGGGCGAGGAGATCAGCCCCAGCATTTT. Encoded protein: CASRSGGRGDQPQHF.

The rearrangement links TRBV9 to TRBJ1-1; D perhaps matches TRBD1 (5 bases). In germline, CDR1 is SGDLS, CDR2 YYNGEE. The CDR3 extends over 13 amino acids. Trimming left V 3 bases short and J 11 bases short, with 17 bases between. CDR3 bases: TGTGCCAGCAGCGCCCTGGAGAGCAGGGAGGCTTTCTTT. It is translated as CASSALESREAFF.

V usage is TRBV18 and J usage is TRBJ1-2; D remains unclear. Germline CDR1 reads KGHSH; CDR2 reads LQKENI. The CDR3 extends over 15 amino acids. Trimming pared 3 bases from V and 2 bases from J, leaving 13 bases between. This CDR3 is CASSPRPGPNYGYTF. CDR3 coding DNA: TGTGCCAGCTCACCCCGACCGGGTCCGAACTATGGCTACACCTTC.

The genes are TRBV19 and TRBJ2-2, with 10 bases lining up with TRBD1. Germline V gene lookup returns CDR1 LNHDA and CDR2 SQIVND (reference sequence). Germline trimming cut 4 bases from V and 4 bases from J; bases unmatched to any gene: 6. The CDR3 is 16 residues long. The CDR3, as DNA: TGTGCCAGTAGTAAAGGGACAGGGGCCGCCACCGGGGAGCTGTTTTTT. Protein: CASSKGTGAATGELFF.

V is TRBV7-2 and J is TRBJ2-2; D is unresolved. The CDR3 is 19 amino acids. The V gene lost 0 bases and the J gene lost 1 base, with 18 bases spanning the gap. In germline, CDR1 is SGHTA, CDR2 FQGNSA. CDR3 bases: TGTGCCAGCAGCTTAGCGCCAGCGTGGGGTTCTCAGAACACCGGGGAGCTGTTTTTT. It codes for CASSLAPAWGSQNTGELFF.